Sequencing of this TCR beta chain was carried out in a study of T cell responses to AZD1222 COVID-19 vaccine. Study-wide findings and caveats: Unmutated variant regions are reportedly targeted by nearly half of spike-specific TCRs. Seropositivity was recorded at baseline in only 6 or 7 AZD1222 recipients. Donor demographics were predominantly white British with a female majority; clonal diversity may be underestimated. The breadth and depth of Spike-specific TCRs increased once two AZD1222 doses had been given.

Germline values: CDR1 LNHDA, CDR2 SQIVND (reference sequence). The CDR3 extends over 15 amino acids. V gave up 6 bases and J gave up 1 base, with 13 bases separating them. TCRdb's table, derived via immunoSEQ multiplex PCR, lists solely in-frame clones and lacks some. The sample shows about 150,000 clones, roughly nine tenths of them seen only once. This clone was found once. Antigen specificity is unknown. This sample comprised peripheral blood, obtained on day 0 of AZD1222 vaccination. J is TRBJ2-1 and V is TRBV19; tentative D call: TRBD2 (7 bases). This TCR was sampled from an adult in good health. CDR3 amino acids: CASRGGGWSYNEQFF. In nucleotides, the CDR3 is TGTGCCAGTAGAGGGGGGGGTTGGTCCTACAATGAGCAGTTCTTC.